This T cell receptor beta chain is drawn from a study of blood T cell repertoires in COVID-19. Sequencing was performed with immunoSEQ multiplex PCR; in TCRdb, only in-frame clones are kept and a portion is missing. The table shows 150,000 to 200,000 clones, with over 70% occurring only once. V gave up 0 bases and J gave up 4 bases, with 13 bases separating them. The length of the CDR3 is 15 residues. Germline values: CDR1 SGHDT, CDR2 YYEEEE. The TCR comes from a woman between 65 and 79 years old who had recovered from COVID-19. Source material: peripheral blood. The chain uses TRBV5-6 and TRBJ1-2; no firm D call. Here the CDR3 DNA reads TGTGCCAGCAGCTTGGGGCAGGTGAACACCTATGGCTACACCTTC. Translated, it gives CASSLGQVNTYGYTF. Drawing the rest from reference TRBV5-6 and TRBJ1-2, the complete variable domain is DAGVTQSPTHLIKTRGQQVTLRCSPKSGHDTVSWYQQALGQGPQFIFQYYEEEERQRGNFPDRFSGHQFPNYSSELNVNALLLGDSALYLCASSLGQVNTYGYTFGSGTRLTVV.